Detailed here is one TCR beta chain. Its antigen is undetermined. Sequencing libraries made from TCR beta cDNA carried unique molecular identifiers. TCRdb passed the PCR reads through MiXCR, listing each CDR3 protein once. The repertoire holds some 450,000 distinct CDR3 sequences, with approximately 45% as singletons. The data stem from a study of post-analysis software for immune sequencing data. Findings and caveats of the study: For normalized Chao1 diversity, multiple sclerosis patients scored significantly lower than controls did. Patients used about 5 TRBV segments, including TRBV5-6, TRBV5-1 and TRBV20-1, more often than controls. F-measure co-clustering was strong for batch-matched samples.

CDR3 length: 14 amino acids. V was clipped by 6 bases and J by 5 bases, with 16 bases between them. The germline V gene encodes CDR1 WSHSY and CDR2 SAAADI. This TCR came from a girl aged 5-17 years with multiple sclerosis. This chain uses TRBV10-2 with TRBJ1-1; no definite D call. The specimen was blood. Written as DNA, the CDR3 is TGCGCCAGCAGGACCACGAACTTATATACTGAAGCTTTCTTT. This codes for CASRTTNLYTEAFF.